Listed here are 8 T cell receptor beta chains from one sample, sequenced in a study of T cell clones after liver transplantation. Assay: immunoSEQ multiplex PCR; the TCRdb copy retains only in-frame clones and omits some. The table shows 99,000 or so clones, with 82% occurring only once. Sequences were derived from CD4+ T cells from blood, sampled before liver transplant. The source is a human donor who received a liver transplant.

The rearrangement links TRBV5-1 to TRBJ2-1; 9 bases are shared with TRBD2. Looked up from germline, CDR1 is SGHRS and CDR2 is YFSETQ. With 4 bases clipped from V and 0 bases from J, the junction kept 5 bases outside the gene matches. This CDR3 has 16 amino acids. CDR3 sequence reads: CASSPQTSGSYNEQFF. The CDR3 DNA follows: TGCGCCAGCAGCCCTCAGACTAGCGGCTCCTACAATGAGCAGTTCTTC. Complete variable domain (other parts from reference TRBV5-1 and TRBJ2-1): KAGVTQTPRYLIKTRGQQVTLSCSPISGHRSVSWYQQTPGQGLQFLFEYFSETQRNKGNFPGRFSGRQFSNSRSEMNVSTLELGDSALYLCASSPQTSGSYNEQFFGPGTRLTVL.

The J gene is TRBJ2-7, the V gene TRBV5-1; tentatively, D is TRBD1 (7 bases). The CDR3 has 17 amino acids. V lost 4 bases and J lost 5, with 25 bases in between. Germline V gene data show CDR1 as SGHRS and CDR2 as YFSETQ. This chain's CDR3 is CASSPGGWRDRVDEQYF. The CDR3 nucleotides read TGCGCCAGCAGCCCTGGAGGGTGGCGCGACAGGGTGGACGAGCAGTACTTC.

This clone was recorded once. As DNA, the CDR3 is TGTGCCAGCAGTACGCGGGGAACTTACACTGAAGCTTTCTTT. Translated: CASSTRGTYTEAFF. The chain links TRBV7-2 to TRBJ1-1; D gene ambiguous. CDR1 is SGHTA and CDR2 is FQGNSA in the germline V gene. V lost 6 bases to trimming and J lost 3 bases, with 14 bases between them. CDR3 size: 14 residues.

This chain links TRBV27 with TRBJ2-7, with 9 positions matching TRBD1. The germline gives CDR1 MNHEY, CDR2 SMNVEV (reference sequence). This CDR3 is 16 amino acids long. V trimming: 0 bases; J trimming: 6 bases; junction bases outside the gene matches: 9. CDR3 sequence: CASSLSPRDRVSEQYF. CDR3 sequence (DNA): TGTGCCAGCAGTTTATCACCCCGGGACAGGGTTTCCGAGCAGTACTTC.

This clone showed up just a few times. The CDR3 reads CAISESDATNEKLFF. CDR3 nucleotides: TGTGCCATCAGTGAGTCAGACGCAACTAATGAAAAACTGTTTTTT. This chain uses TRBV10-3 with TRBJ1-4; D is unclear. With 0 bases removed from V and 0 bases from J, the gap between germline ends came to 5 bases. The CDR3 is 15 residues long. Germline V lookup: CDR1 ENHRY, CDR2 SYGVKD.

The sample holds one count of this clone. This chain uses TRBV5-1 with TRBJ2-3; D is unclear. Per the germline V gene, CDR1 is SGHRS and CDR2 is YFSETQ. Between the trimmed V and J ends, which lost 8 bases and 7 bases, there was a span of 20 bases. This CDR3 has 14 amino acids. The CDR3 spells CASSIEKGPNTQYF. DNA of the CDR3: TGCGCCAGTTCGATTGAGAAAGGGCCCAATACGCAGTATTTT.

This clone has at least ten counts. The CDR3: CAWTWALNEQFF. The CDR3 region has the DNA TGTGCCTGGACCTGGGCCCTCAATGAGCAGTTCTTC. V gene TRBV30 combines with J gene TRBJ2-1; no firm D call. Trimming took off 4 bases at V and 6 bases at J, with 10 bases between the two ends. This CDR3 has 12 amino acids. CDR1 and CDR2 from the germline V gene are GTSNPN and SVGIG (reference sequence).

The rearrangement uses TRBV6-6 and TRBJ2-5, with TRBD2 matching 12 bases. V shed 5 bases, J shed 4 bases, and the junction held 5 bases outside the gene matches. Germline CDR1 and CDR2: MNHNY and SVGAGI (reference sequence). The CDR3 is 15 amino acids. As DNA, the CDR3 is TGTGCCAGCAGTGCGCCGGGACTAGCGGGAGAGACCCAGTACTTC. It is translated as CASSAPGLAGETQYF.